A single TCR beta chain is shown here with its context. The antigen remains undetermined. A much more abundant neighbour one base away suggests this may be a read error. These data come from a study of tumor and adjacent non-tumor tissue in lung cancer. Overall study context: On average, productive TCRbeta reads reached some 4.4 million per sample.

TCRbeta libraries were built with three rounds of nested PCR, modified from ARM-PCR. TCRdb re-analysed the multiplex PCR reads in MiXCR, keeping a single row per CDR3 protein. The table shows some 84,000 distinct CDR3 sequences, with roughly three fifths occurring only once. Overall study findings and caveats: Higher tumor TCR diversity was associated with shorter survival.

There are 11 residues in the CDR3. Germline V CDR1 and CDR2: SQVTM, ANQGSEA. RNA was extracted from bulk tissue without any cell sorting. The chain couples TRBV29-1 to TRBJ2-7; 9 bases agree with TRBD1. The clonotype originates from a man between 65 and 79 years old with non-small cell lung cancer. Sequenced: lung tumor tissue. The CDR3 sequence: CSGTGAYEQSF. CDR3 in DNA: TGCAGCGGGACAGGGGCCTACGAGCAGTCCTTC.